A selection of T cell receptor beta chains follows, all from one sample in a study of shared clonotypes between healthy human individuals. Generated by immunoSEQ multiplex PCR, the TCRdb table keeps only in-frame clones and is missing some. The data hold some 490,000 clones, with almost 80% observed a single time. Sample: PBMCs. Source of these receptors: a woman between 40 and 55 years old in good health. Some clones in this sample may be carry-over from other donors' samples. Each CDR3 is given with its conserved first and last residue. A D gene is named only where the DNA matches it firmly. Clone size is given for some rows only: seen once, a few or many times, or a class if the clone is expanded.

d_gene	abundance	j_gene	v_gene	CDR3aa	CDR3nt
TRBD2	NA	TRBJ2-3	TRBV18	CASSARLAGGTDTQYF	TGTGCCAGCTCGGCCAGACTAGCGGGGGGCACAGATACGCAGTATTTT
NA	NA	TRBJ2-7	TRBV5-1	CASSLDGSGQYF	TGCGCCAGCAGCCTAGACGGAAGTGGGCAGTACTTC
NA	NA	TRBJ2-5	TRBV7-2	CASSLGIGVETQYF	TGTGCCAGCAGCTTAGGGATCGGGGTGGAGACCCAGTACTTC
NA	NA	TRBJ1-5	TRBV5-8	CASSFMGFGQPQHF	TGTGCCAGCAGCTTTATGGGGTTTGGTCAGCCCCAGCATTTT
NA	NA	TRBJ1-2	TRBV5-1	CASSLDWSYGYTF	TGCGCCAGCAGTCTCGATTGGTCCTATGGCTACACCTTC
NA	NA	TRBJ1-5	TRBV5-4	CASSMEWSTDQPQHF	TGTGCCAGCAGCATGGAGTGGTCGACAGATCAGCCCCAGCATTTT
NA	NA	TRBJ2-2	TRBV4-2	CASSPGTGNTGELFF	TGTGCCAGCAGCCCCGGGACTGGGAACACCGGGGAGCTGTTTTTT
NA	NA	TRBJ2-7	TRBV4-3	CASSLAEGEQYF	TGCGCCAGCAGCCTGGCTGAGGGTGAGCAGTACTTC
TRBD2	once	TRBJ2-2	TRBV28	CASSFPSGTNTGELFF	TGTGCCAGCAGTTTCCCTAGCGGGACTAACACCGGGGAGCTGTTTTTT
TRBD1	NA	TRBJ2-1	TRBV5-4	CASTAGTGDGNEQFF	TGTGCCAGCACCGCCGGGACAGGGGACGGCAATGAGCAGTTCTTC
NA	NA	TRBJ2-2	TRBV30	CAWRSPRGDTGELFF	TGTGCCTGGAGGTCGCCCAGGGGCGACACCGGGGAGCTGTTTTTT
NA	NA	TRBJ2-3	TRBV5-1	CASSSSGGGTDTQYF	TGCGCCAGCAGCTCTAGCGGAGGGGGAACAGATACGCAGTATTTT
NA	NA	TRBJ1-4	TRBV5-8	CASSRWGLVNEKLFF	TGTGCCAGCAGCCGCTGGGGCCTTGTAAATGAAAAACTGTTTTTT
TRBD1	few	TRBJ2-2	TRBV2	CASSEPGGFNIGELFF	TGTGCCAGCAGTGAACCAGGGGGCTTTAATATCGGGGAGCTGTTTTTT
NA	NA	TRBJ1-5	TRBV6-1	CASSEGLQDQPQHF	TGTGCCAGCAGTGAGGGACTACAGGATCAGCCCCAGCATTTT
TRBD1	few	TRBJ1-4	TRBV7-9	CASSRGQGEEKLFF	TGTGCCAGCAGCCGGGGACAGGGAGAGGAAAAACTGTTTTTT
NA	NA	TRBJ1-4	TRBV7-8	CASSLRPLDNGEKLFF	TGTGCCAGCAGCTTACGACCCCTCGACAACGGAGAAAAACTGTTTTTT
TRBD2	NA	TRBJ2-5	TRBV28	CAVPGGSGQETQYF	TGTGCCGTGCCGGGGGGGAGCGGCCAAGAGACCCAGTACTTC
TRBD2	NA	TRBJ2-3	TRBV19	CASSRTSGSTDTQYF	TGTGCCAGTAGTAGGACTAGCGGCAGCACAGATACGCAGTATTTT
TRBD2	NA	TRBJ2-2	TRBV2	CASGLAGVGTGELFF	TGTGCCAGCGGACTAGCGGGAGTGGGCACCGGGGAGCTGTTTTTT
TRBD1	NA	TRBJ1-6	TRBV29-1	CSTRTGEGSPLHF	TGCAGCACGAGGACAGGGGAGGGCTCACCCCTCCACTTT
NA	NA	TRBJ1-2	TRBV6-4	CASSPGHKYGYTF	TGTGCCAGCAGTCCGGGACATAAGTATGGCTACACCTTC